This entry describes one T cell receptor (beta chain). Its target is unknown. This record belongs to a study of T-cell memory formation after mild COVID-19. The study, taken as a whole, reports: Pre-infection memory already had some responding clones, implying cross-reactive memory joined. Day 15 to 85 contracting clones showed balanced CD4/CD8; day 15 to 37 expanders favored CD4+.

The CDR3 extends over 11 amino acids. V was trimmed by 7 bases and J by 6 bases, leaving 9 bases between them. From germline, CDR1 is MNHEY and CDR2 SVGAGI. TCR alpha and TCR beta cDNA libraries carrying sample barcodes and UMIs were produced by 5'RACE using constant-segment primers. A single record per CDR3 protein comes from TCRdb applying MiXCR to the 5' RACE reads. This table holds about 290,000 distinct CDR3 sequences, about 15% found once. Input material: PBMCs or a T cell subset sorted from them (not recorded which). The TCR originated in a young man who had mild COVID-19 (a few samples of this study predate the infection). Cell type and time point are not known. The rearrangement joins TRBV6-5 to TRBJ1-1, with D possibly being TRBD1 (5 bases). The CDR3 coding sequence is TGTGCCAGCACTCAGGGCGCTGAAGCTTTCTTT. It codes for CASTQGAEAFF.